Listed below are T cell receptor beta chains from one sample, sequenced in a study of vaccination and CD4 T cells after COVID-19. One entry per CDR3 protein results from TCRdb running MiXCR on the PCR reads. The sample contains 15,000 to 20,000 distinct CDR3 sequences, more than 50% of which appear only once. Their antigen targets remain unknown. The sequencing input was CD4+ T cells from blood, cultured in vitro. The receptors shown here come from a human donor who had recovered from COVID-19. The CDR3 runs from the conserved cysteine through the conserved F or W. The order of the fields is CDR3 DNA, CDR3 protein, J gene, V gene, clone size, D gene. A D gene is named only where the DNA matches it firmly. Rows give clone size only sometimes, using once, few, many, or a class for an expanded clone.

cdr3_nt: TGTGCCAGCAGCTTATCCCGAAATGGCTACACCTTC
cdr3_aa: CASSLSRNGYTF
j_call: TRBJ1-2
v_call: TRBV7-2
clone_size: NA
d_call: NA

cdr3_nt: TGTGCCAGCAGCCAGCAGCCCCAGCATTTT
cdr3_aa: CASSQQPQHF
j_call: TRBJ1-5
v_call: TRBV4-2
clone_size: once
d_call: NA

cdr3_nt: TGTGCCAGCAGCTTGCAGGGTCTCGCTAACTATGGCTACACCTTC
cdr3_aa: CASSLQGLANYGYTF
j_call: TRBJ1-2
v_call: TRBV5-4
clone_size: few
d_call: NA

cdr3_nt: TGTGCCAGCTCACCAGGGGTCAATAGCAATCAGCCCCAGCATTTT
cdr3_aa: CASSPGVNSNQPQHF
j_call: TRBJ1-5
v_call: TRBV18
clone_size: once
d_call: NA

cdr3_nt: TGTGCCAGCAGTTCGAGTGACATGAACACTGAAGCTTTCTTT
cdr3_aa: CASSSSDMNTEAFF
j_call: TRBJ1-1
v_call: TRBV12-3/TRBV12-4
clone_size: few
d_call: NA

cdr3_nt: TGTGCCAGCAGCCCCGGGGGAGGGGTTGACACCGGGGAGCTGTTTTTT
cdr3_aa: CASSPGGGVDTGELFF
j_call: TRBJ2-2
v_call: TRBV7-9
clone_size: NA
d_call: TRBD2

cdr3_nt: TGTGCCAGTAGTTCGGGGTTCCACACAGATACGCAGTATTTT
cdr3_aa: CASSSGFHTDTQYF
j_call: TRBJ2-3
v_call: TRBV19
clone_size: few
d_call: NA

cdr3_nt: TGTGCCAGCCAAATAGCGGGAGGGCCAAAGACCCAGTACTTC
cdr3_aa: CASQIAGGPKTQYF
j_call: TRBJ2-5
v_call: TRBV2
clone_size: few
d_call: TRBD2

cdr3_nt: TGTGCCAGCAGTTACCAGGGGGCTTTAGGTTCACCCCTCCACTTT
cdr3_aa: CASSYQGALGSPLHF
j_call: TRBJ1-6
v_call: TRBV6-5
clone_size: NA
d_call: TRBD1

cdr3_nt: TGTGCCAGCAGCTTCACAGAGAACACTGAAGCTTTCTTT
cdr3_aa: CASSFTENTEAFF
j_call: TRBJ1-1
v_call: TRBV7-2
clone_size: NA
d_call: NA

cdr3_nt: TGCAGTGCTCCGGACTTCAGCTCCTACGAGCAGTACTTC
cdr3_aa: CSAPDFSSYEQYF
j_call: TRBJ2-7
v_call: TRBV20-1
clone_size: NA
d_call: NA

cdr3_nt: TGTGCCACCAGTGATTTAAGACAGGGAAGTAGGGTGGGGCAGTTCTTC
cdr3_aa: CATSDLRQGSRVGQFF
j_call: TRBJ2-1
v_call: TRBV24-1
clone_size: NA
d_call: TRBD1

cdr3_nt: TGCAGTGCTAGTTTAGCGGGAGGGGGCACAGATACGCAGTATTTT
cdr3_aa: CSASLAGGGTDTQYF
j_call: TRBJ2-3
v_call: TRBV20-1
clone_size: NA
d_call: TRBD2

cdr3_nt: TGCGCCAGCAGCTTTAAAGATTCCAGGGCTGAAGCTTTCTTT
cdr3_aa: CASSFKDSRAEAFF
j_call: TRBJ1-1
v_call: TRBV5-1
clone_size: NA
d_call: NA

cdr3_nt: TGTGCCAGCAGCTTAACAGGCGATCAGCCCCAGCATTTT
cdr3_aa: CASSLTGDQPQHF
j_call: TRBJ1-5
v_call: TRBV7-3
clone_size: NA
d_call: NA

cdr3_nt: TGTGCCAGCAGCATTCTAGCGGGGGGCACAGATACGCAGTATTTT
cdr3_aa: CASSILAGGTDTQYF
j_call: TRBJ2-3
v_call: TRBV11-2
clone_size: NA
d_call: TRBD2

cdr3_nt: TGTGCCAGTACCACCTTGCAAGGGGCGAACTATGGCTACACCTTC
cdr3_aa: CASTTLQGANYGYTF
j_call: TRBJ1-2
v_call: TRBV19
clone_size: NA
d_call: NA

cdr3_nt: TGTGCCAGCAGTTTATCGGGCAGCCCCAAGGGCTACACCTTC
cdr3_aa: CASSLSGSPKGYTF
j_call: TRBJ1-2
v_call: TRBV28
clone_size: few
d_call: NA

cdr3_nt: TGTGCCAGCAGCCACCGAAATGGAAATATCGTCTTC
cdr3_aa: CASSHRNGNIVF
j_call: TRBJ2-4
v_call: TRBV7-2
clone_size: NA
d_call: NA

cdr3_nt: TGTGCCAGCAGCAAACAGAGGGCCTCTGGAAACACCATATATTTT
cdr3_aa: CASSKQRASGNTIYF
j_call: TRBJ1-3
v_call: TRBV6-1
clone_size: few
d_call: NA

cdr3_nt: TGTGCCACCAGCAGAGTAGGTGGCGGGAGGTACTACAATGAGCAGTTCTTC
cdr3_aa: CATSRVGGGRYYNEQFF
j_call: TRBJ2-1
v_call: TRBV15
clone_size: NA
d_call: TRBD2

cdr3_nt: TGTGCCAGCAGCCAATCCCTGGGACAGGGCAAACTGTTTTTT
cdr3_aa: CASSQSLGQGKLFF
j_call: TRBJ1-4
v_call: TRBV16
clone_size: NA
d_call: TRBD1

cdr3_nt: TGTGCTAGCTCGGGGTCCCAAGAGACCCAGTACTTC
cdr3_aa: CASSGSQETQYF
j_call: TRBJ2-5
v_call: TRBV7-8
clone_size: NA
d_call: NA

cdr3_nt: TGTGCCAGCAGCTTAGGCCGGGGGGCCCACAATGAGCAGTTCTTC
cdr3_aa: CASSLGRGAHNEQFF
j_call: TRBJ2-1
v_call: TRBV11-3
clone_size: NA
d_call: NA

cdr3_nt: TGTGCCAGCAGTACTCCGGGACAGGGGGCGCAGGCAGATACGCAGTATTTT
cdr3_aa: CASSTPGQGAQADTQYF
j_call: TRBJ2-3
v_call: TRBV6-1
clone_size: few
d_call: TRBD1

cdr3_nt: TGTGCCACCAGCAGAGAAGGTTGGGCTAGCGGGTACAATGAGCAGTTCTTC
cdr3_aa: CATSREGWASGYNEQFF
j_call: TRBJ2-1
v_call: TRBV15
clone_size: NA
d_call: TRBD2

cdr3_nt: TGTGCCAGCAGTGCCGGACAGGGAAGGGTTGACAATCAGCCCCAGCATTTT
cdr3_aa: CASSAGQGRVDNQPQHF
j_call: TRBJ1-5
v_call: TRBV6-1
clone_size: NA
d_call: TRBD1

cdr3_nt: TGTGCCAGCAGTCCAGAGGGGACCCTCTCTAACTATGGCTACACCTTC
cdr3_aa: CASSPEGTLSNYGYTF
j_call: TRBJ1-2
v_call: TRBV27
clone_size: few
d_call: NA

cdr3_nt: TGTGCCTGGAGTAACGGGCCCCTCGGTCGGCCCCAGCATTTT
cdr3_aa: CAWSNGPLGRPQHF
j_call: TRBJ1-5
v_call: TRBV30
clone_size: few
d_call: NA

cdr3_nt: TGTGCCAGCAGTGAAGCACCGCGGGAACAGGGAGAGACCCAGTACTTC
cdr3_aa: CASSEAPREQGETQYF
j_call: TRBJ2-5
v_call: TRBV6-1
clone_size: NA
d_call: NA

cdr3_nt: TGCGCCAGCAGCCAAGCGGGTCCCACAGATACGCAGTATTTT
cdr3_aa: CASSQAGPTDTQYF
j_call: TRBJ2-3
v_call: TRBV5-1
clone_size: NA
d_call: NA

cdr3_nt: TGTGCCAGCAGCCCCGCCTACCAGGGGACGAACACTGAAGCTTTCTTT
cdr3_aa: CASSPAYQGTNTEAFF
j_call: TRBJ1-1
v_call: TRBV11-3
clone_size: NA
d_call: NA

cdr3_nt: TGTGCCAGCAGCTCCAGGGAGGGAGGAAACACCATATATTTT
cdr3_aa: CASSSREGGNTIYF
j_call: TRBJ1-3
v_call: TRBV7-9
clone_size: NA
d_call: NA

cdr3_nt: TGCGCCAGCTACCCACAGGGATCCTCCTACGAGCAGTACTTC
cdr3_aa: CASYPQGSSYEQYF
j_call: TRBJ2-7
v_call: TRBV5-1
clone_size: NA
d_call: NA

cdr3_nt: TGTGCCAGCAGTTACGACAGGCAACCTCGGGCTTTCTTT
cdr3_aa: CASSYDRQPRAFF
j_call: TRBJ1-1
v_call: TRBV6-5
clone_size: few
d_call: NA

cdr3_nt: TGTGCCACCAGCAGTACTGATTCCTACGAGCAGTACTTC
cdr3_aa: CATSSTDSYEQYF
j_call: TRBJ2-7
v_call: TRBV15
clone_size: NA
d_call: NA

cdr3_nt: TGCGCCAGCAGTGAGTCGGGGGGACGAGAAGCTTTCTTT
cdr3_aa: CASSESGGREAFF
j_call: TRBJ1-1
v_call: TRBV10-1
clone_size: few
d_call: NA

cdr3_nt: TGTGCCAGCAGCCTAGGACAGATACAAGAGACCCAGTACTTC
cdr3_aa: CASSLGQIQETQYF
j_call: TRBJ2-5
v_call: TRBV28
clone_size: NA
d_call: NA

cdr3_nt: TGTGCCATCAGTGATTCGGACGGTCAGTTCTTC
cdr3_aa: CAISDSDGQFF
j_call: TRBJ2-1
v_call: TRBV10-3
clone_size: NA
d_call: NA

cdr3_nt: TGTGCCAGCAGCTACCTTGGACTAGCGGGCACAGATACGCAGTATTTT
cdr3_aa: CASSYLGLAGTDTQYF
j_call: TRBJ2-3
v_call: TRBV11-3
clone_size: few
d_call: TRBD2

cdr3_nt: TGTGCCAGCAGTGGAAGCTATAGCAATCAGCCCCAGCATTTT
cdr3_aa: CASSGSYSNQPQHF
j_call: TRBJ1-5
v_call: TRBV12-3/TRBV12-4
clone_size: NA
d_call: NA

cdr3_nt: TGTGCCAGCAGCCCCCGCGCCGGGATACCCCATCGCGAGCAGTACTTC
cdr3_aa: CASSPRAGIPHREQYF
j_call: TRBJ2-7
v_call: TRBV11-3
clone_size: NA
d_call: NA

cdr3_nt: TGTGCCAGCAGCCCCCGTAAGTCCTCCTACAATGAGCAGTTCTTC
cdr3_aa: CASSPRKSSYNEQFF
j_call: TRBJ2-1
v_call: TRBV7-3
clone_size: few
d_call: NA

cdr3_nt: TGTGCCAGCAGTTGGAACGACTTGAACACCGGGGAGCTGTTTTTT
cdr3_aa: CASSWNDLNTGELFF
j_call: TRBJ2-2
v_call: TRBV28
clone_size: NA
d_call: NA

cdr3_nt: TGTGCCAGTAGTAAGGCTTCCAGCCAAGAGACCCAGTACTTC
cdr3_aa: CASSKASSQETQYF
j_call: TRBJ2-5
v_call: TRBV19
clone_size: NA
d_call: NA

cdr3_nt: TGTGCCAGCAGCTTAGATTTATCCGGGGGTGGCTTCAATCAGCCCCAGCATTTT
cdr3_aa: CASSLDLSGGGFNQPQHF
j_call: TRBJ1-5
v_call: TRBV7-9
clone_size: NA
d_call: NA

cdr3_nt: TGTGCCATCAGTGACCTGAGCTCTGGAAACACCATATATTTT
cdr3_aa: CAISDLSSGNTIYF
j_call: TRBJ1-3
v_call: TRBV10-3
clone_size: NA
d_call: NA

cdr3_nt: TGTGCCAGTAATATCAAACGGATGAACACTGAAGCTTTCTTT
cdr3_aa: CASNIKRMNTEAFF
j_call: TRBJ1-1
v_call: TRBV19
clone_size: NA
d_call: NA

cdr3_nt: TGTGCCAGCAGCGAGACGACAGGGGGAGGTTCACCCCTCCACTTT
cdr3_aa: CASSETTGGGSPLHF
j_call: TRBJ1-6
v_call: TRBV9
clone_size: NA
d_call: TRBD1